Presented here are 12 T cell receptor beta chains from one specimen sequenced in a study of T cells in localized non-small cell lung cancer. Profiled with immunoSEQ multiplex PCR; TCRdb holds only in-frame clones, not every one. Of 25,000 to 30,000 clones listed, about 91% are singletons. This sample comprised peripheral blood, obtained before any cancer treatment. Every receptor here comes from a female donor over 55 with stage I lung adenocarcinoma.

CDR3 sequence reads: CASGSNRLSNEKLFF. The DNA for the CDR3 is TGTGCCAGCGGCTCGAATCGTCTTAGTAATGAAAAACTGTTTTTT. The chain employs TRBV6-1 and TRBJ1-4; D not certain. The V and J ends lost 8 bases and 4 bases respectively, with 17 bases between them. From germline, CDR1 is MNHNS and CDR2 SASEGT. CDR3 length: 15 residues.

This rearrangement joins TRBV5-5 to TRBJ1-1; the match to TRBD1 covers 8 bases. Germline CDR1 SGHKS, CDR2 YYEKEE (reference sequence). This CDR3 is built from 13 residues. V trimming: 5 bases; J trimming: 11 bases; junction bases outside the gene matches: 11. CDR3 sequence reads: CASRLTGGLGAFF. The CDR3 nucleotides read TGTGCCAGCAGACTCACAGGGGGATTAGGGGCTTTCTTT.

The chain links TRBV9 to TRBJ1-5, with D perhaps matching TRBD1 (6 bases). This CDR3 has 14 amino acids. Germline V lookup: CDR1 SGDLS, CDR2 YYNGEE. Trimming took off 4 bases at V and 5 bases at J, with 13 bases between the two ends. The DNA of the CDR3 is TGTGCCAGCAGCTTAGGGGGGGGGTATCAGCCCCAGCATTTT. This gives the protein CASSLGGGYQPQHF.

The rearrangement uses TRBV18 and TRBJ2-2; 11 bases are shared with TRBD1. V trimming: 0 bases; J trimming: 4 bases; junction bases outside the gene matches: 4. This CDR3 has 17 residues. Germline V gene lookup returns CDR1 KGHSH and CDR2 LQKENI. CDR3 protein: CASSPPSGTGGTGELFF. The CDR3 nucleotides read TGTGCCAGCTCACCACCGTCCGGGACAGGGGGCACCGGGGAGCTGTTTTTT.

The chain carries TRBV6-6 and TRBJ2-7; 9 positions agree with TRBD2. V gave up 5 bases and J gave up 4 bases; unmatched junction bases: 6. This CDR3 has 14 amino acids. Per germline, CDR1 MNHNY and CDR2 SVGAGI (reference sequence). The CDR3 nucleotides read TGTGCCAGCAGTCGCGGGGGGGACAGATACGAGCAGTACTTC. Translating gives CASSRGGDRYEQYF.

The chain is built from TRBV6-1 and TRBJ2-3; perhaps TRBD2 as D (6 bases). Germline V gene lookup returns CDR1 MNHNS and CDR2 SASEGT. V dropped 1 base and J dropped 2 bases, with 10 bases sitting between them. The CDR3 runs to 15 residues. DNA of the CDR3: TGTGCCAGCAGTGAAGAGGAGGGTTCCACAGATACGCAGTATTTT. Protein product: CASSEEEGSTDTQYF.

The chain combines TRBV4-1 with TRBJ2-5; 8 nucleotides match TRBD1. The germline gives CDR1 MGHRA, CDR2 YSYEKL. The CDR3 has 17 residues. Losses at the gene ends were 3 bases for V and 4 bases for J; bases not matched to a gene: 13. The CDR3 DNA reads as TGCGCCAGCAGCCAGAGGGGTCAGGGGGCCTCAGGAGAGACCCAGTACTTC. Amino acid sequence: CASSQRGQGASGETQYF.

For the CDR3, the DNA is TGCGCCAGCAGCTTGTTGCCGCGGGAGACCGCCGGGGAGCTGTTTTTT. Translation: CASSLLPRETAGELFF. The V and J genes are TRBV5-1 and TRBJ2-2, with TRBD2 matching 7 bases. The CDR3 sequence is 16 residues long. The J segment lost 6 bases and the V segment lost 1 base, leaving 9 bases of the junction unmatched. Germline-derived CDR1 and CDR2 are SGHRS and YFSETQ.

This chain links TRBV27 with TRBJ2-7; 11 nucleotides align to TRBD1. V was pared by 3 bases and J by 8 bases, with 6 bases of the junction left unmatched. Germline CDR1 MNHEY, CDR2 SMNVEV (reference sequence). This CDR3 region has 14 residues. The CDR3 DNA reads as TGTGCCAGCAGTTTTGGGACAGGGGGTAACCAGCAGTACTTC. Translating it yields CASSFGTGGNQQYF.

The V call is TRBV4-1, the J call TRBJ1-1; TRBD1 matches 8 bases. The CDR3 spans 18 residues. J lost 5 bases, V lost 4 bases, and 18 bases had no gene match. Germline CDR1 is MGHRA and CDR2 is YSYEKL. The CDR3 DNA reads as TGCGCCAGCAGCCCCCGTCCGGCCGAAGGGACAGGTCGAACTGAAGCTTTCTTT. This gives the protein CASSPRPAEGTGRTEAFF.

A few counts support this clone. DNA for the CDR3: TGTGCCAGCACCGGGGCCAAATCCCAGTACTTC. It codes for CASTGAKSQYF. The chain joins TRBV2 to TRBJ2-5; D is perhaps TRBD1 or TRBD2 (5 bases each). The CDR3 is 11 residues long. The V gene lost 7 bases and the J gene lost 9 bases, with 12 bases spanning the gap. CDR1 and CDR2 (germline): SNHLY, FYNNEI. The full variable domain, in which reference TRBV2 and TRBJ2-5 provide the parts outside the CDR3, is EPEVTQTPSHQVTQMGQEVILRCVPISNHLYFYWYRQILGQKVEFLVSFYNNEISEKSEIFDDQFSVERPDGSNFTLKIRSTKLEDSAMYFCASTGAKSQYFGPGTRLLVL.

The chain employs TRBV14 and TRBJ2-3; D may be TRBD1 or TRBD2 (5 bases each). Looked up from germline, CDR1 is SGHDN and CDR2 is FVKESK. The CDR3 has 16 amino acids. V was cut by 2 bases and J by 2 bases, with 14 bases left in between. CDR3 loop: CASSQKGTDFTDTQYF. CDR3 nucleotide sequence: TGTGCCAGCAGCCAAAAAGGGACGGACTTCACAGATACGCAGTATTTT.